These 19 T cell receptor beta chains were sequenced from one sample in a study of cytomegalovirus exposure and HLA in healthy donors. The assay was immunoSEQ multiplex PCR, and TCRdb's table has in-frame clones only and misses some. Of some 140,000 clones in the sample, 70% to 90% are singletons; the top ten hold less than 3.5%. Sequencing input: PBMCs. The receptors shown here come from a man between 18 and 35 years old in good health and CMV-seronegative.

The chain joins TRBV27 to TRBJ2-5, with TRBD2 matching over 8 bases. The junction had 8 bases not matched to a gene; V was cut back by 3 bases and J by 5 bases. The CDR3 has 15 residues. Germline V lookup: CDR1 MNHEY, CDR2 SMNVEV (reference sequence). The CDR3 loop reads CASSLTAGGGETQYF. The CDR3 DNA follows: TGTGCCAGCAGTTTGACGGCGGGGGGCGGGGAGACCCAGTACTTC.

The chain links TRBV11-2 to TRBJ1-1; D unclear. The CDR3 length is 16 residues. V shed 0 bases and J shed 5 bases, with 16 bases lying between them. CDR1 and CDR2 (germline): SGHAT, FQNNGV. CDR3 region: CASSLEVQRRPTEAFF. CDR3 nucleotides: TGTGCCAGCAGCTTAGAAGTCCAGAGGCGACCAACTGAAGCTTTCTTT.

Only one count was recorded for this clone. The chain links TRBV16 to TRBJ1-5; the match to TRBD1 covers 7 bases. CDR3 length: 14 residues. V shed 10 bases, J shed 5 bases, and the junction held 11 bases outside the gene matches. The germline V gene encodes CDR1 KGHSY and CDR2 FQNENV. For the CDR3, the DNA is TGTGCCACCGAGGGGGCAGGGGAGGATCAGCCCCAGCATTTT. Translated: CATEGAGEDQPQHF.

This clone was observed a few times. The same CDR3 is also encoded by other DNA sequences in this sample. The chain's CDR3 is CASSSSGPYEQYF. In DNA, the CDR3 is TGTGCCAGCAGCTCATCAGGGCCCTACGAGCAGTACTTC. The chain has TRBV7-9 and TRBJ2-7; D perhaps matches TRBD1 (5 bases). This CDR3 spans 13 amino acids. The germline gives CDR1 SEHNR, CDR2 FQNEAQ (reference sequence). Deletions cut 4 bases from V and 2 bases from J, with 9 bases between.

V usage is TRBV27 and J usage is TRBJ2-7; 13 nucleotides agree with TRBD2. This CDR3 spans 15 amino acids. Germline V gene sequence: CDR1 MNHEY, CDR2 SMNVEV (reference sequence). V shed 5 bases and J 3 bases; nucleotides not matched to a gene: 4. The CDR3 DNA reads TGTGCCAGCAGTCAGAGACTAGCGGGAGGCTACGAGCAGTACTTC. Amino acid sequence: CASSQRLAGGYEQYF.

The chain combines TRBV11-2 with TRBJ1-2; D call uncertain. The CDR3 totals 13 residues. Trimming took 5 bases from V and 5 from J, leaving 12 bases between them. The germline V gene has CDR1 SGHAT and CDR2 FQNNGV. This CDR3 reads CASSPQAGYGYTF. As DNA, the CDR3 is TGTGCCAGCAGCCCCCAAGCGGGATATGGCTACACCTTC.

The rearrangement links TRBV25-1 to TRBJ1-1; the D is unclear. Per germline, CDR1 MGHDK and CDR2 SYGVNS. The CDR3 is 11 amino acids. V was clipped by 5 bases and J by 10 bases, with 11 bases between them. The CDR3 DNA reads TGTGCCAGCAGTATAGGACTAGGAGCTTTCTTT. As protein: CASSIGLGAFF. Drawing the rest from reference TRBV25-1 and TRBJ1-1, the complete variable domain is EADIYQTPRYLVIGTGKKITLECSQTMGHDKMYWYQQDPGMELHLIHYSYGVNSTEKGDLSSESTVSRIRTEHFPLTLESARPSHTSQYLCASSIGLGAFFGQGTRLTVV.

The chain carries TRBV29-1 and TRBJ1-3; D may be TRBD1 (6 bases). This CDR3 spans 13 amino acids. V was trimmed by 7 bases and J by 11 bases, leaving 21 bases between them. CDR1 is SQVTM, CDR2 ANQGSEA, per germline. CDR3: CSAKGTSPYAIYF. In DNA form, the CDR3 reads TGCAGCGCCAAGGGGACATCTCCCTACGCCATATATTTT.

This clone was observed once. The rearrangement links TRBV20-1 to TRBJ1-2; D remains ambiguous. Germline values: CDR1 DFQATT, CDR2 SNEGSKA (reference sequence). Deletions cut 7 bases from V and 2 bases from J, with 8 bases between. This CDR3 region has 11 residues. The CDR3 region is CSGTDNYGYTF. The CDR3 nucleotides read TGCAGTGGCACAGACAACTATGGCTACACCTTC.

This chain links TRBV13 with TRBJ2-1; tentative D call: TRBD2 (5 bases). The CDR3 runs to 15 residues. Trimming removed 4 bases from V and 4 bases from J, with 14 bases in between. From germline, CDR1 is PRHDT and CDR2 FYEKMQ (reference sequence). This chain's CDR3 is CASSSIANWYNEQFF. The CDR3 DNA reads TGTGCCAGCAGCTCAATAGCGAACTGGTACAATGAGCAGTTCTTC.

The chain recombines TRBV5-1 with TRBJ1-5; 7 nucleotides agree with TRBD1. The CDR3 is 17 amino acids. The trim removed 4 bases at V and 0 bases at J, leaving 10 bases unmatched. Germline CDR1 SGHRS, CDR2 YFSETQ. The DNA for the CDR3 is TGCGCCAGCAGCCCCACCGGGACAGTCGATAGCAATCAGCCCCAGCATTTT. The encoded protein is CASSPTGTVDSNQPQHF.

This chain joins TRBV5-6 and TRBJ2-7; D not certain. Germline assignment: CDR1 SGHDT and CDR2 YYEEEE. Deletions cut 0 bases from V and 3 bases from J, with 7 bases between. The CDR3 is made up of 13 amino acids. The CDR3 is CASSLGQNYEQYF. DNA for the CDR3: TGTGCCAGCAGCTTGGGGCAGAACTACGAGCAGTACTTC. The full variable domain, rest sourced from reference TRBV5-6 and TRBJ2-7, is DAGVTQSPTHLIKTRGQQVTLRCSPKSGHDTVSWYQQALGQGPQFIFQYYEEEERQRGNFPDRFSGHQFPNYSSELNVNALLLGDSALYLCASSLGQNYEQYFGPGTRLTVT.

As to this clone: This sample also contains other DNA sequences that code for the same CDR3. The CDR3 region is CASSLGSGVQETQYF. The CDR3 DNA is TGCGCCAGCAGCTTGGGTAGCGGAGTCCAAGAGACCCAGTACTTC. V gene TRBV5-1 combines with J gene TRBJ2-5, with D possibly being TRBD2 (6 bases). Germline CDR1 SGHRS, CDR2 YFSETQ. The V end lost 0 bases, the J end lost 1 base, and 10 bases lay between the germline ends. The CDR3 loop spans 15 amino acids.

The genes are TRBV2 and TRBJ2-5; 8 positions agree with TRBD2. Trimming at V came to 6 bases and at J to 4 bases, leaving 7 bases not matched to a gene. Per germline, CDR1 SNHLY and CDR2 FYNNEI. The CDR3 spans 14 residues. The CDR3 DNA reads as TGTGCCAGCAGAGGGAGCGGGAGTATAGAGACCCAGTACTTC. This gives the protein CASRGSGSIETQYF.

V gene TRBV10-3 combines with J gene TRBJ1-1; D is uncertain. Germline V gives CDR1 ENHRY, CDR2 SYGVKD. The CDR3 has 14 amino acids. Trimming took off 4 bases at V and 4 bases at J, with 13 bases between the two ends. CDR3 loop: CAISGTGGSTEAFF. CDR3 bases: TGTGCCATCAGTGGGACCGGTGGGAGCACTGAAGCTTTCTTT.

J is TRBJ2-3 and V is TRBV27, with 8 positions matching TRBD2. Trimming removed 7 bases from V and 2 bases from J; junction bases left unmatched: 14. The CDR3 runs to 17 residues. The germline V gene encodes CDR1 MNHEY and CDR2 SMNVEV (reference sequence). In DNA form, the CDR3 reads TGTGCCAGCAATAAAGAAAGTCCAGCGGGGGTCACAGATACGCAGTATTTT. It encodes CASNKESPAGVTDTQYF.

Only one count was recorded for this clone. The V and J genes are TRBV30 and TRBJ2-1; D may be TRBD2 (6 bases). Trimming stripped 3 bases from V and 7 bases from J, with 25 bases between. Per germline, CDR1 GTSNPN and CDR2 SVGIG (reference sequence). This CDR3 contains 17 residues. The CDR3 region has the DNA TGTGCCTGGAGGTTGGGTCTCGGGAGACGGTACGGGAATGAGCAGTTCTTC. This codes for CAWRLGLGRRYGNEQFF.

This clone was observed once. J is TRBJ2-3 and V is TRBV5-4, with 11 bases matching TRBD1. V shed 5 bases, J shed 5 bases, and the junction held 10 bases outside the gene matches. Germline CDR1 and CDR2: SGHNT and YYREEE (reference sequence). The CDR3 spans 16 residues. CDR3: CASRPTGQGDGDTQYF. The CDR3 region has the DNA TGTGCCAGCAGACCTACGGGACAGGGGGATGGAGATACGCAGTATTTT. The full variable domain, completed using reference TRBV5-4 and TRBJ2-3, is ETGVTQSPTHLIKTRGQQVTLRCSSQSGHNTVSWYQQALGQGPQFIFQYYREEENGRGNFPPRFSGLQFPNYSSELNVNALELDDSALYLCASRPTGQGDGDTQYFGPGTRLTVL.

V and J are TRBV19 and TRBJ1-1; D is unresolved. The CDR3 totals 12 residues. V was shortened by 6 bases and J by 4 bases, with 9 bases between the two germline ends. The V gene's germline CDR1 is LNHDA and CDR2 SQIVND (reference sequence). The CDR3 bases are TGTGCCAGTAGCAGAGAGGGCACTGAAGCTTTCTTT. Encoded protein: CASSREGTEAFF.